This TCR beta chain emerged from a study of blood T cell repertoires in COVID-19. About the study: Sites in the United States, Italy and Spain provided acute and convalescent COVID-19 samples.

Data came from immunoSEQ multiplex PCR; TCRdb stores just in-frame clones and leaves some out. The profile covers 150,000 or so clones, with approximately 80% appearing a single time and around 35% taken by the ten largest. Deletions cut 6 bases from V and 3 bases from J, with 15 bases between. CDR1 and CDR2 (germline): GTSNPN, SVGIG (reference sequence). CDR3 length: 13 amino acids. Sequencing used peripheral blood. The chain recombines TRBV30 with TRBJ2-7, with a weak D call TRBD2 (6 bases). This clonotype was obtained from a human donor in a cohort sampled during active COVID-19. CDR3 protein: CACLRDGSYEQYF. Here the CDR3 DNA reads TGTGCCTGTCTCCGGGACGGGAGCTACGAGCAGTACTTC.